This TCR beta chain was sequenced during a study of early T cells in non-severe SARS-CoV-2 infection. Study details: Alpha and beta chains were unpaired, from unsorted whole-blood bulk RNA.

Trimming took 3 bases from V and 3 from J, leaving 11 bases between them. This CDR3 spans 13 amino acids. Germline CDR1 reads DFQATT; CDR2 reads SNEGSKA (reference sequence). Individual cDNA molecules each received unique molecular identifiers attached to them. TCRdb reanalysed the 5' RACE reads using MiXCR and keeps one entry per CDR3 protein. This table holds fewer than 35,000 distinct CDR3 sequences, about 5.7% found once. The sequenced material came from whole blood. This chain links TRBV20-1 with TRBJ2-5; D remains ambiguous. This TCR was recovered from an adult who was a healthcare worker with PCR-confirmed SARS-CoV-2 infection or an uninfected control (not recorded which). CDR3 coding DNA: TGCAGTGCTAGTGGCTTCAGTAAAGAGACCCAGTACTTC. Translated, it gives CSASGFSKETQYF.